What follows are 28 T cell receptor beta chains derived from one specimen sequenced in a study of T cells in Graves' hyperthyroidism and ophthalmopathy. Authors of the study amplified TCR beta CDR3 regions from RNA transcripts. HTBI primers were the set used in a first-round RT-PCR of the TCR CDR3. TCRdb fed the multiplex PCR reads into MiXCR, producing one record per CDR3 protein. The sample holds hundreds of thousands of distinct CDR3 sequences; roughly a third are singletons and the top ten take around 30%. Sequences were obtained from blood. The receptors originated from a woman between 35 and 50 years old with Graves' hyperthyroidism.

V and J are TRBV24-1 and TRBJ2-2; D may be TRBD2 (6 bases). CDR1 KGHDR and CDR2 SFDVKD come from the germline V gene. This CDR3 has 17 amino acids. V was shortened by 6 bases and J by 5 bases, with 21 bases between the two germline ends. CDR3 protein: CATSHPLAGRGTGELFF. The CDR3 nucleotides are TGTGCCACCAGTCACCCCCTTGCAGGGCGGGGTACCGGGGAGCTGTTTTTT.

V usage is TRBV6-5 and J usage is TRBJ1-6; 7 nucleotides line up with TRBD1. The CDR3 spans 14 residues. The germline V gene has CDR1 MNHEY and CDR2 SVGAGI. J was trimmed by 7 bases and V by 4 bases; bases with no gene match: 4. For the CDR3, the DNA is TGTGCCAGCAGTTCCACAGGGGTGAATTCACCCCTCCACTTT. This sequence encodes CASSSTGVNSPLHF.

This clonotype came up a few times. A much larger clone lies one base from this, so it may be a read error. The genes are TRBV11-2 and TRBJ2-2, with D unclear. V lost 4 bases and J lost 5, with 8 bases in between. This CDR3 is built from 13 residues. Germline V gene lookup returns CDR1 SGHAT and CDR2 FQNNGV. CDR3 in DNA: TGTGCCAGCAGCTCCATAGGGACCGGGGAGCTGTTTTTT. This gives the protein CASSSIGTGELFF.

This chain joins TRBV11-2 and TRBJ2-3; 11 bases align to TRBD2. The CDR3 contains 14 residues. CDR1 and CDR2 from the germline V gene are SGHAT and FQNNGV. Unmatched junction bases numbered 0, after V lost 3 bases and J lost 4 bases. The CDR3: CASSLTSGADTQYF. In DNA form, the CDR3 reads TGTGCCAGCAGCTTGACTAGCGGGGCAGATACGCAGTATTTT.

This clonotype occurred many times. The chain couples TRBV7-9 to TRBJ1-5; D is ambiguous. The V gene lost 4 bases and the J gene lost 0 bases, with 7 bases spanning the gap. Germline V gene lookup returns CDR1 SEHNR and CDR2 FQNEAQ (reference sequence). CDR3 length: 14 amino acids. The CDR3 nucleotides are TGTGCCAGCAGCTCCATCGATAGCAATCAGCCCCAGCATTTT. Residues: CASSSIDSNQPQHF.

The gene calls are TRBV19 and TRBJ1-5; 7 positions match TRBD1. The CDR3 contains 14 residues. From germline, CDR1 is LNHDA and CDR2 SQIVND (reference sequence). V lost 9 bases and J lost 3; bases outside the gene matches: 8. The CDR3 reads CASSRDSFNQPQHF. In DNA, the CDR3 is TGTGCCAGCTCACGGGACAGCTTCAATCAGCCCCAGCATTTT.

The genes are TRBV11-1 and TRBJ1-2; D is possibly TRBD1 (6 bases). Germline loops: CDR1 SGHAT, CDR2 FQDESV (reference sequence). This CDR3 region has 14 residues. V lost 4 bases and J lost 7, with 16 bases in between. The CDR3 sequence is CASSSLRGYGGYTF. CDR3 DNA: TGTGCCAGCAGCTCCCTCAGGGGCTACGGTGGCTACACCTTC.

With regard to this clonotype: Given a much more abundant clone one base away, this may be a read error. This chain links TRBV7-2 with TRBJ1-5, with D possibly matching TRBD1 (6 bases). This CDR3 has 16 amino acids. CDR1 is SGHTA and CDR2 is FQGNSA in the germline V gene. In DNA form, the CDR3 reads TGTGCCAGCGGCTTGGGGGGGGCGTCTGGCAATCAGCCCCAGCATTTT. Translating gives CASGLGGASGNQPQHF.

The gene calls are TRBV3-1 and TRBJ1-1; D unclear. Per germline, CDR1 LGHDT and CDR2 YNNKEL (reference sequence). V was shortened by 0 bases and J by 6 bases, with 11 bases between the two germline ends. This CDR3 has 14 amino acids. The CDR3 region is CASSQEYGWPEAFF. The DNA for the CDR3 is TGTGCCAGCAGCCAAGAATACGGTTGGCCTGAAGCTTTCTTT. The full variable domain, with the rest looked up from reference TRBV3-1 and TRBJ1-1, is DTAVSQTPKYLVTQMGNDKSIKCEQNLGHDTMYWYKQDSKKFLKIMFSYNNKELIINETVPNRFSPKSPDKAHLNLHINSLELGDSAVYFCASSQEYGWPEAFFGQGTRLTVV.

The chain carries TRBV4-3 and TRBJ1-2, with D possibly TRBD1 on 5 matching bases. V was trimmed by 7 bases and J by 8 bases, leaving 23 bases between them. The V gene's germline CDR1 is LGHNA and CDR2 YSLEER. The CDR3 is 15 residues long. As DNA, the CDR3 is TGCGCCAGCAAACGGGTCAGGGCAGAAGAAGGCGGCTACACCTTC. It codes for CASKRVRAEEGGYTF.

This clonotype was detected only a few times. This chain uses TRBV19 with TRBJ2-6; D ambiguous. Between the trimmed V and J ends, which lost 2 bases and 3 bases, there was a span of 11 bases. This CDR3 is 16 amino acids long. From germline, CDR1 is LNHDA and CDR2 SQIVND (reference sequence). The CDR3 nucleotides read TGTGCCAGTAGTATATTTTCCGCGGTTGGGGCCAACGTCCTGACTTTC. This sequence encodes CASSIFSAVGANVLTF.

This clonotype appeared many times. This chain links TRBV7-9 with TRBJ1-1; the D is unclear. This CDR3 has 13 amino acids. Germline CDR1 is SEHNR and CDR2 is FQNEAQ (reference sequence). The V gene lost 4 bases and the J gene lost 6 bases, with 12 bases spanning the gap. In DNA form, the CDR3 reads TGTGCCAGCAGCTGGACCGAGCTCGCTGAAGCTTTCTTT. Translating gives CASSWTELAEAFF.

This clonotype was counted between two and nine times. V and J are TRBV5-1 and TRBJ2-7, with D perhaps TRBD1 (5 bases). Germline V gene lookup returns CDR1 SGHRS and CDR2 YFSETQ. The germline V and J ends were trimmed by 0 bases and 2 bases, with 15 bases remaining between them. The CDR3 runs to 16 residues. The CDR3 DNA reads as TGCGCCAGCAGCTTGGAGGGGCAGGCTAGGCCCTACGAGCAGTACTTC. The encoded protein is CASSLEGQARPYEQYF.

The chain is built from TRBV7-3 and TRBJ2-2, with TRBD2 identical over 7 bases. The V and J ends lost 2 bases and 4 bases, in that order; junction bases with no gene match: 7. This CDR3 spans 16 amino acids. CDR1 is SGHTA, CDR2 FQGTGA, per germline. CDR3 loop: CASSLDSGGSTGELFF. CDR3 coding DNA: TGTGCCAGCAGCTTAGACTCGGGAGGCAGCACCGGGGAGCTGTTTTTT.

CDR3 in DNA: TGTGCCAGTAGTCCAGTTTCCACAGCTGCCGGGGAGCTGTTTTTT. Its translation is CASSPVSTAAGELFF. The chain recombines TRBV19 with TRBJ2-2; D remains unclear. The germline V gene encodes CDR1 LNHDA and CDR2 SQIVND (reference sequence). This CDR3 comprises 15 residues. V was trimmed by 5 bases and J by 6 bases, leaving 16 bases between them.

The rearrangement joins TRBV12-3 or TRBV12-4 to TRBJ1-5; 7 nucleotides agree with TRBD1. Unmatched junction bases numbered 7, after V lost 2 bases and J lost 0 bases. The CDR3 loop spans 17 amino acids. This CDR3 is CASSLTPTGYSNQPQHF. The CDR3 nucleotides are TGTGCCAGCAGTTTAACCCCGACAGGGTATAGCAATCAGCCCCAGCATTTT.

In this sample, this clonotype turned up many times. This rearrangement joins TRBV6-6 to TRBJ1-1, with D unclear. The CDR3 runs 12 residues. The germline gives CDR1 MNHNY, CDR2 SVGAGI (reference sequence). Trimming removed 4 bases from V and 4 bases from J, with 7 bases in between. CDR3 DNA sequence: TGTGCCAGCAGTTCCTCGGGCACTGAAGCTTTCTTT. Translation gives CASSSSGTEAFF.

The chain combines TRBV25-1 with TRBJ2-7, with 11 bases fitting TRBD2. Germline V lookup: CDR1 MGHDK, CDR2 SYGVNS. The CDR3 sequence is 15 residues long. With V trimmed by 4 bases and J by 4 bases, 6 bases remained unmatched. The DNA of the CDR3 is TGTGCCAGCAGTGGGCTAGCGGGGGGTGTTTACGAGCAGTACTTC. Translated: CASSGLAGGVYEQYF.

This clonotype was counted many times. The rearrangement links TRBV19 to TRBJ2-6, with TRBD1 identical over 7 bases. The ends lost 6 bases at V and 0 bases at J; junction bases unmatched: 8. Per the germline V gene, CDR1 is LNHDA and CDR2 is SQIVND (reference sequence). The CDR3 loop spans 17 amino acids. The CDR3 here is CASSRGTASSGANVLTF. Here the CDR3 DNA reads TGTGCCAGTAGCCGAGGGACAGCCAGCTCTGGGGCCAACGTCCTGACTTTC.

V usage is TRBV15 and J usage is TRBJ2-5; no clear D gene. CDR1 and CDR2 (germline): LNHNV, YYDKDF (reference sequence). The CDR3 covers 14 residues. With 0 bases removed from V and 7 bases from J, the gap between germline ends came to 12 bases. As DNA, the CDR3 is TGTGCCACCAGCAGAGATGGGGAAAGAGGGACCCAGTACTTC. It is translated as CATSRDGERGTQYF.

This clonotype came up a few times. The chain uses TRBV6-1 and TRBJ2-2, with 9 bases aligning to TRBD1. The junction had 6 bases not matched to a gene; V was cut back by 6 bases and J by 1 base. CDR3 length: 16 amino acids. The germline gives CDR1 MNHNS, CDR2 SASEGT. CDR3 nucleotides: TGTGCCAGCAGCGCCGGGGACAGGGTGAACACCGGGGAGCTGTTTTTT. Its protein product is CASSAGDRVNTGELFF.

Of note for this clonotype: Since a much larger clone is just one base distant, this may be a read error. The J gene is TRBJ1-2, the V gene TRBV2; the D is unclear. Germline V lookup: CDR1 SNHLY, CDR2 FYNNEI. The CDR3 runs to 11 residues. Trimming pared 4 bases from V and 8 bases from J, leaving 8 bases between. The CDR3 DNA is TGTGCCAGCAGTGTAGATGGGGGCTACACCTTC. Protein: CASSVDGGYTF.

With respect to this clonotype: Here the CDR3 omits its conserved ending phenylalanine or tryptophan, so a read error is the likely source. The DNA is omitted, as the CDR3 cannot be located on it reliably, and the CDR3 follows TCRdb's listing. V is TRBV7-2 and J is TRBJ1-1; the tabulated D call, TRBD1, remains unverified against the DNA. Inclusive of both ends, the CDR3 amounts to 8 amino acids. Germline V gene data show CDR1 as SGHTA and CDR2 as FQGNSA. The CDR3 loop reads CASSQQGT.

Many counts were recorded for this clonotype. This rearrangement joins TRBV24-1 to TRBJ1-5; no clear D gene. The CDR3 is 14 residues long. Germline CDR1 KGHDR, CDR2 SFDVKD. Trimming removed 5 bases at V and 9 bases at J, with 16 bases between. CDR3 bases: TGTGCCACCAGTGCCGAAAGGGCTTCGGGGCCCCAGCATTTT. It translates to CATSAERASGPQHF.

The CDR3 region is CASSFPQGARGYTF. For the CDR3, the DNA is TGTGCCAGCAGCTTTCCACAGGGGGCGCGTGGCTACACCTTC. The chain joins TRBV10-3 to TRBJ1-2, with 9 bases aligning to TRBD1. CDR3 length: 14 residues. The germline CDR1 and CDR2 sequences are ENHRY and SYGVKD. Losses at the gene ends were 10 bases for V and 7 bases for J; bases not matched to a gene: 13.

This clonotype has just a few counts. CDR3: CASSQDYPGAGGPRETQYF. In nucleotides, the CDR3 is TGTGCCAGCAGCCAAGACTACCCCGGGGCGGGGGGGCCGAGGGAGACCCAGTACTTC. The chain employs TRBV7-8 and TRBJ2-5, with TRBD2 identical over 9 bases. CDR3 length equals 19 residues. The V and J ends lost 5 bases and 5 bases, in that order; junction bases with no gene match: 21. CDR1 and CDR2 from the germline V gene are SGHVS and FQNEAQ. Full variable domain (remainder filled in from reference TRBV7-8 and TRBJ2-5): GAGVSQSPRYKVAKRGQDVALRCDPISGHVSLFWYQQALGQGPEFLTYFQNEAQLDKSGLPSDRFFAERPEGSVSTLKIQRTQQEDSAVYLCASSQDYPGAGGPRETQYFGPGTRLLVL.

This clonotype appeared many times. CDR3 sequence reads: CATSRSGTSGVETQYF. The CDR3 DNA reads as TGTGCCACCAGCAGATCCGGGACTAGCGGCGTAGAGACCCAGTACTTC. V and J are TRBV15 and TRBJ2-5, with 11 bases lining up with TRBD2. There are 16 residues in the CDR3. The junction had 6 bases not matched to a gene; V was cut back by 2 bases and J by 4 bases. Germline assignment: CDR1 LNHNV and CDR2 YYDKDF (reference sequence). The full variable domain, in which reference TRBV15 and TRBJ2-5 provide the parts outside the CDR3, is DAMVIQNPRYQVTQFGKPVTLSCSQTLNHNVMYWYQQKSSQAPKLLFHYYDKDFNNEADTPDNFQSRRPNTSFCFLDIRSPGLGDTAMYLCATSRSGTSGVETQYFGPGTRLLVL.

This sequence joins TRBV6-5 and TRBJ1-5; D might be TRBD1 (6 bases). CDR3 length: 13 residues. Germline CDR1 MNHEY, CDR2 SVGAGI. V gave up 2 bases and J gave up 11 bases, with 13 bases separating them. Written as DNA, the CDR3 is TGTGCCAGCAGTTACAGGGGGACAAATGCCCAGCATTTT. Encoded protein: CASSYRGTNAQHF.